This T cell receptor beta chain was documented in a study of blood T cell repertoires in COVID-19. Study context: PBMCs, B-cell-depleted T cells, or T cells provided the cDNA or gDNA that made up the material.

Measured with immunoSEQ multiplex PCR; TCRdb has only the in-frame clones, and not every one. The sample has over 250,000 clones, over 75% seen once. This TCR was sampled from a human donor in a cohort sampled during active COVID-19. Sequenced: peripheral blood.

The CDR3 spells CASSSRHSAATSPYEQFF. As DNA, the CDR3 is TGTGCCAGCAGTTCTAGACACTCGGCGGCGACTAGCCCATATGAGCAGTTCTTC. The V and J genes are TRBV28 and TRBJ2-1; 7 nucleotides line up with TRBD2. Trimming removed 4 bases from V and 8 bases from J; junction bases left unmatched: 20. Germline values: CDR1 MDHEN, CDR2 SYDVKM. The CDR3 is made up of 18 amino acids.